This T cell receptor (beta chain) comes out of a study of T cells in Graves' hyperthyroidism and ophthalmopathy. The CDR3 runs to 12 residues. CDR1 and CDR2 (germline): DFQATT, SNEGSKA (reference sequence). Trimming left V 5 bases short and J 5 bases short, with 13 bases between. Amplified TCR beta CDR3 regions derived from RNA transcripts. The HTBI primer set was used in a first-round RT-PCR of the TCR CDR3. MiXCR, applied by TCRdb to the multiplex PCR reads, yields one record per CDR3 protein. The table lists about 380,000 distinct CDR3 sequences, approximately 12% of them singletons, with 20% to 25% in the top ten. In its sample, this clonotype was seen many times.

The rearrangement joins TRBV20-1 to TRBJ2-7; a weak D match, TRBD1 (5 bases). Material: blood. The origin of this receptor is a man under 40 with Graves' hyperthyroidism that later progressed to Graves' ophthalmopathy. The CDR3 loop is CSAPRVGDEQYF. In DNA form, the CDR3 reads TGCAGTGCTCCCAGGGTTGGGGACGAGCAGTACTTC.